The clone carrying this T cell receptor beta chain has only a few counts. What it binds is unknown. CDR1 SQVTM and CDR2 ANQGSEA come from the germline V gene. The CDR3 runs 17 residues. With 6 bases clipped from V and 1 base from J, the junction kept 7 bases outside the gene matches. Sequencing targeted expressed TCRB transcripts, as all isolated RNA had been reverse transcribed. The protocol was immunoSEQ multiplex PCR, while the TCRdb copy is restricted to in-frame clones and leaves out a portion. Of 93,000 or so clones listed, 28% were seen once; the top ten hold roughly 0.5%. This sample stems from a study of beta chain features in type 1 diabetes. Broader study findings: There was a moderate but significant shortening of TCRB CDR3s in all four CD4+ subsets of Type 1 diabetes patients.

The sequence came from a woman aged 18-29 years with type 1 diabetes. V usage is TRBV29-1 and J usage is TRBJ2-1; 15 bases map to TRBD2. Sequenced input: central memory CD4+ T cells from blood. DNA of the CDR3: TGCAGCGTCGCACCCGGGACTAGCGGGAGGTCCTACAATGAGCAGTTCTTC. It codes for CSVAPGTSGRSYNEQFF.